This entry describes one TCR beta chain. Its cognate antigen is unknown. This record comes from a study of OX40 agonist ivuxolimab in advanced cancers. In the study overall: Ivuxolimab is a fully human IgG2 antibody that activates OX40 (CD134). Whole-study findings and limits: The specificity for antigen of the expanded peripheral T cells was not determined.

In germline, CDR1 is SGHDT, CDR2 YYEEEE. CDR3 length equals 15 residues. V shed 3 bases, J shed 5 bases, and the junction held 8 bases outside the gene matches. Sequenced by immunoSEQ multiplex PCR; TCRdb stores in-frame clones only, minus some. Of some 90,000 clones listed, about 93% are singletons. The sample consisted of CD4+ or CD8+ T cells sorted from blood, taken in a trial of the OX40 agonist ivuxolimab. The TCR was taken from an adult with an advanced solid tumor such as melanoma, head and neck, liver or kidney cancer. The rearrangement joins TRBV5-6 to TRBJ2-5, with TRBD1 identical over 9 bases. CDR3 region: CASSSYRGLVETQYF. The CDR3 nucleotides are TGTGCCAGCAGCTCCTACAGGGGGCTTGTTGAGACCCAGTACTTC. Together with reference TRBV5-6 and TRBJ2-5, the CDR3 gives the full variable domain: DAGVTQSPTHLIKTRGQQVTLRCSPKSGHDTVSWYQQALGQGPQFIFQYYEEEERQRGNFPDRFSGHQFPNYSSELNVNALLLGDSALYLCASSSYRGLVETQYFGPGTRLLVL.